This T cell receptor beta chain was profiled in a study of OX40 agonist ivuxolimab in advanced cancers. Turning to the study itself: Participants averaged approximately 61 years of age (range 23 to 79) and were around 80% male. Study conclusions and caveats: CD8+ T cells (on average) carried more expanded clones than CD4+ T cells. With doses of 0.1 to 3.0 mg/kg, CD4+ and CD8+ blood T cells had undergone clonal expansion by week 6.

The germline V gene encodes CDR1 SQVTM and CDR2 ANQGSEA. V shed 2 bases, J shed 3 bases, and the junction held 6 bases outside the gene matches. This CDR3 contains 17 residues. Concerning this clone: The antigen is undetermined.

Produced via immunoSEQ multiplex PCR; TCRdb's table is partial and in-frame only. The data hold about 84,000 clones, with roughly nine tenths observed a single time. The sequence derives from an adult with an advanced solid tumor such as melanoma, head and neck, liver or kidney cancer. The chain employs TRBV29-1 and TRBJ2-2; 13 bases agree with TRBD2. Here the sequenced sample was CD4+ or CD8+ T cells sorted from blood, taken in a trial of the OX40 agonist ivuxolimab. CDR3 amino acids: CSVETSGGAGYTGELFF. For the CDR3, the DNA is TGCAGCGTTGAAACTAGCGGGGGGGCCGGGTACACCGGGGAGCTGTTTTTT.